This T cell receptor beta chain derives from a study of blood T cells in healthy people across ages. V dropped 5 bases and J dropped 11; count of bases not matched to a gene: 9. The germline V gene has CDR1 SGHVS and CDR2 FNYEAQ. This CDR3 is built from 14 residues. The authors ran a second PCR of roughly 6 to 11 cycles using a sample-barcoded 5' primer and a J-beta primer mix. TCRdb re-analysed the 5' RACE reads in MiXCR, keeping a single row per CDR3 protein. The sample holds 1.5 million to 2 million distinct CDR3 sequences; roughly 32% are singletons and the top ten take roughly 12%. V and J are TRBV7-6 and TRBJ1-6; TRBD1 aligns across 7 bases. Sequencing used blood. The sequence derives from a woman aged 25 to 39 in good health. Written as DNA, the CDR3 is TGTGCCAGCAGCCTAGGACAGGCAGGTGCACCCCTCCACTTT. Translating gives CASSLGQAGAPLHF.